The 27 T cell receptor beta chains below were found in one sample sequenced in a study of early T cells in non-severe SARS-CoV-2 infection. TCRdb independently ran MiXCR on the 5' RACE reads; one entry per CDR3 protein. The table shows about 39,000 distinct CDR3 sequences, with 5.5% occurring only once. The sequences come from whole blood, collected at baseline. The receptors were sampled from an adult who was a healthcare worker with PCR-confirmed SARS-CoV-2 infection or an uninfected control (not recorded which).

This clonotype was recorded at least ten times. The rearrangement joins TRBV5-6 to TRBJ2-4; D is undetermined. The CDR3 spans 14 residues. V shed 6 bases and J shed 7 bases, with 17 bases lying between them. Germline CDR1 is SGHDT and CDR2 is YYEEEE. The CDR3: CASKGPAGRNIQYF. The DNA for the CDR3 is TGTGCCAGCAAAGGGCCGGCAGGACGGAACATTCAGTACTTC.

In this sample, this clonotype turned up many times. The CDR3 sequence: CASSRLDTQYF. The CDR3 DNA follows: TGTGCCAGCAGCCGCCTCGATACGCAGTATTTT. The chain employs TRBV3-1 and TRBJ2-3; D unresolved. The CDR3 consists of 11 residues. CDR1 is LGHDT, CDR2 YNNKEL, per germline (reference sequence). V lost 4 bases to trimming and J lost 6 bases, with 5 bases between them.

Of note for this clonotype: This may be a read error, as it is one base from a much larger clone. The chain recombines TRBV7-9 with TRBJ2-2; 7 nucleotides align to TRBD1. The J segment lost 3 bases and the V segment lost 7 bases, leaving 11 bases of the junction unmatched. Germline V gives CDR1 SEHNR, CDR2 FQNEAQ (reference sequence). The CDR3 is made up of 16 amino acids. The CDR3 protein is CASTTPGQTDTGELFF. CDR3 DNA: TGTGCCAGCACCACACCGGGACAGACGGACACCGGGGAGCTGTTTTTT.

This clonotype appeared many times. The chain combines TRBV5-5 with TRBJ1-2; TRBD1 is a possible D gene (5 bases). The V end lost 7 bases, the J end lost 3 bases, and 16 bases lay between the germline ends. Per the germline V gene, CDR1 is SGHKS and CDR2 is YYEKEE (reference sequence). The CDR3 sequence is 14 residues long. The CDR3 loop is CASRPGEFDYGYTF. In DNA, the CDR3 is TGTGCCAGCCGACCGGGGGAATTCGACTATGGCTACACCTTC.

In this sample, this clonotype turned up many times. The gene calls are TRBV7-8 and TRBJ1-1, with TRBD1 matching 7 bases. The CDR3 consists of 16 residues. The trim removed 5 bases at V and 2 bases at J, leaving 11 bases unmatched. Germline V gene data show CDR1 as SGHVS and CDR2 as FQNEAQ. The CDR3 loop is CASSPRPGGLNTEAFF. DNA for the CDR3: TGTGCCAGCAGCCCGCGGCCAGGGGGGTTAAACACTGAAGCTTTCTTT.

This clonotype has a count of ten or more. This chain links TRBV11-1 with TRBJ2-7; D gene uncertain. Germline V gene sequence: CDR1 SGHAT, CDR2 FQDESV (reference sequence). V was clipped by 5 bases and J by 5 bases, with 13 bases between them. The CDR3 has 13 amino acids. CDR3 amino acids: CASSEGPENEQYF. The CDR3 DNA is TGTGCCAGCAGCGAAGGTCCTGAGAACGAGCAGTACTTC.

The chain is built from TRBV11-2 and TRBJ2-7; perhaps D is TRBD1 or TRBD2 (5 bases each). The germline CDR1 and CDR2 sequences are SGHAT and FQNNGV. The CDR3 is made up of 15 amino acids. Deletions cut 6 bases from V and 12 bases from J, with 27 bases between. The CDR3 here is CASSFLAGAAGKWYF. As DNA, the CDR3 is TGTGCCAGCAGTTTCCTAGCCGGGGCCGCCGGAAAATGGTACTTC. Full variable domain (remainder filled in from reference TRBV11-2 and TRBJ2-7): EAGVAQSPRYKIIEKRQSVAFWCNPISGHATLYWYQQILGQGPKLLIQFQNNGVVDDSQLPKDRFSAERLKGVDSTLKIQPAKLEDSAVYLCASSFLAGAAGKWYFGPGTRLTVT.

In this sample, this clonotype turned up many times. This chain's CDR3 is CATSDSGAGQHF. The CDR3 DNA reads TGTGCCACCAGTGATTCGGGGGCCGGCCAGCATTTT. The genes are TRBV24-1 and TRBJ1-5, with a possible D match to TRBD1 (6 bases). The CDR3 is 12 residues long. From germline, CDR1 is KGHDR and CDR2 SFDVKD. Trimming took 2 bases from V and 12 from J, leaving 10 bases between them.

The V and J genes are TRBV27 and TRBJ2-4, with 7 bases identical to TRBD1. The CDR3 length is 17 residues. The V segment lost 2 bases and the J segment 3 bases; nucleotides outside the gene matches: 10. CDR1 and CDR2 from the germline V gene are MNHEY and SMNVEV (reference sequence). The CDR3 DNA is TGTGCCAGCAGTTTACGGGGACAGAGCCAAATCAAAAACATTCAGTACTTC. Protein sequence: CASSLRGQSQIKNIQYF.

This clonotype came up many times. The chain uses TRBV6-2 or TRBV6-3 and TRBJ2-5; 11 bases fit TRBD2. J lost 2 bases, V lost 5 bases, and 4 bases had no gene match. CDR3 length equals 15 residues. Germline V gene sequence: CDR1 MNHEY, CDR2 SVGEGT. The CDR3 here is CASSPTSGGQETQYF. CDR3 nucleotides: TGTGCCAGCAGTCCCACTAGCGGGGGACAAGAGACCCAGTACTTC.

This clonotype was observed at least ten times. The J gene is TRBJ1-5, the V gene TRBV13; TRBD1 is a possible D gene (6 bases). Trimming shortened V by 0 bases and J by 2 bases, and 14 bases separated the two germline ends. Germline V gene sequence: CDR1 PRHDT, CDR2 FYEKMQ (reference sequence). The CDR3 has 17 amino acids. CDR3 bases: TGTGCCAGCAGCTTAGGGCCCAGGGGCGTGGGCAATCAGCCCCAGCATTTT. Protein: CASSLGPRGVGNQPQHF.

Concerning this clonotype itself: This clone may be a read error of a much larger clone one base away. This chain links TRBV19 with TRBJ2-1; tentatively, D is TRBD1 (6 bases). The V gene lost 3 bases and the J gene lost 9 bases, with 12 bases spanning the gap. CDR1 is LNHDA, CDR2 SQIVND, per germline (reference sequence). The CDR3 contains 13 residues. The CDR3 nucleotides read TGTGCCAGTAGTATGGGGGCATTTGTTGAGCAGTTCTTC. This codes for CASSMGAFVEQFF.

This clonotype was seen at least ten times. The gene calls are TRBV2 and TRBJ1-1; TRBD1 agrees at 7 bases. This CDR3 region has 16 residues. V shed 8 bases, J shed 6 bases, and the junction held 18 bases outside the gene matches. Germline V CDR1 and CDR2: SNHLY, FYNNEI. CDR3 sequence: CASLTFRDSHSPEAFF. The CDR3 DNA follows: TGTGCCAGCCTGACCTTCCGGGACAGCCATTCCCCTGAAGCTTTCTTT. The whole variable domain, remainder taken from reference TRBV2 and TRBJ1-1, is EPEVTQTPSHQVTQMGQEVILRCVPISNHLYFYWYRQILGQKVEFLVSFYNNEISEKSEIFDDQFSVERPDGSNFTLKIRSTKLEDSAMYFCASLTFRDSHSPEAFFGQGTRLTVV.

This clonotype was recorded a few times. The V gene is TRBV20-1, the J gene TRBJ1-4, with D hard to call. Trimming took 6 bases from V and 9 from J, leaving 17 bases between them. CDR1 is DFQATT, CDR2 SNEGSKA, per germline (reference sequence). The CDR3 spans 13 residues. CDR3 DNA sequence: TGCAGTGCCCAAGAGGACTCGACCCAAAAACTGTTTTTT. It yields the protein CSAQEDSTQKLFF.

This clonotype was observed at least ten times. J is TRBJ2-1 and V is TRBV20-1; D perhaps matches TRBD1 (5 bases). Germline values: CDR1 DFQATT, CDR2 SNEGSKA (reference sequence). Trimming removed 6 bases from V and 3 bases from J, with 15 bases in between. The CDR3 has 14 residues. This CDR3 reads CSAEQRQSYNEQFF. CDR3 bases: TGCAGTGCCGAACAACGACAGAGCTACAATGAGCAGTTCTTC.

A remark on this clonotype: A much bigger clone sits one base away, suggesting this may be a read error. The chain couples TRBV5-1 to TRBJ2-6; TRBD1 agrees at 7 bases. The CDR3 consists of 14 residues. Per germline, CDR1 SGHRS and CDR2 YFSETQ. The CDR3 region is CASATGAGASVLTF. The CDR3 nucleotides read TGCGCCAGCGCCACAGGGGCTGGGGCCAGCGTCCTGACTTTC.

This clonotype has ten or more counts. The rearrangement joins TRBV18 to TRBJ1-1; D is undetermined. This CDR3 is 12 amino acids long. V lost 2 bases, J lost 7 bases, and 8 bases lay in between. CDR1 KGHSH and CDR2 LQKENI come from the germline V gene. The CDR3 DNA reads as TGTGCCAGCTCACCAGGCCCGGGTGAAGCTTTCTTT. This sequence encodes CASSPGPGEAFF.

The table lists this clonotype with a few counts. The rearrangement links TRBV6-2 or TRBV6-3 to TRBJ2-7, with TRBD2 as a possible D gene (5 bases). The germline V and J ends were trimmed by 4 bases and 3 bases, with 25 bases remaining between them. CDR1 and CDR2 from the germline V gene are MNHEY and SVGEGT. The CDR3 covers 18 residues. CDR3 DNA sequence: TGTGCCAGCAGTTCCATAAAGGGCCCGCGAGGGAGCATCTACGAGCAGTACTTC. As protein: CASSSIKGPRGSIYEQYF.

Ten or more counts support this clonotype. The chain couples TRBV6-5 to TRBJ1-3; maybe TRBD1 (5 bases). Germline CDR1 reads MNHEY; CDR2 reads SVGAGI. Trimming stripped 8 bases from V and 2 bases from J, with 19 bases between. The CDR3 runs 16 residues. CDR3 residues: CASRPPGISAGNTIYF. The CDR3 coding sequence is TGTGCCAGCCGTCCTCCAGGGATCTCTGCTGGAAACACCATATATTTT.

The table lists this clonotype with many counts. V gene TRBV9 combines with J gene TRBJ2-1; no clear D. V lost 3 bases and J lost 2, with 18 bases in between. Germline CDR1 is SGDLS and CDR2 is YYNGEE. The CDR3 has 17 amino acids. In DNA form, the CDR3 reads TGTGCCAGCAGCGCCTCGGCCCACTCCCAGACCTACAATGAGCAGTTCTTC. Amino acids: CASSASAHSQTYNEQFF.

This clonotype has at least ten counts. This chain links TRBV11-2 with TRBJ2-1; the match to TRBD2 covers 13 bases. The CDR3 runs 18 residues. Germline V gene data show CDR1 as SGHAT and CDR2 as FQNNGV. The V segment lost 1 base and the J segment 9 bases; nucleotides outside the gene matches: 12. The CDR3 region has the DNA TGTGCCAGCAGCTTAGCTCTACCGGGACTAGCGGGATCGGGTGAGCAGTTCTTC. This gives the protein CASSLALPGLAGSGEQFF.

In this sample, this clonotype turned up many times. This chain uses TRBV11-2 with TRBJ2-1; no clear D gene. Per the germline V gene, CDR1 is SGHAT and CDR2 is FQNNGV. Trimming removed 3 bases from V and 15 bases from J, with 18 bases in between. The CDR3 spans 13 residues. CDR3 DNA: TGTGCCAGCAGCTTGGATCATCAGGTACCGTGGTTCTTC. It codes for CASSLDHQVPWFF.

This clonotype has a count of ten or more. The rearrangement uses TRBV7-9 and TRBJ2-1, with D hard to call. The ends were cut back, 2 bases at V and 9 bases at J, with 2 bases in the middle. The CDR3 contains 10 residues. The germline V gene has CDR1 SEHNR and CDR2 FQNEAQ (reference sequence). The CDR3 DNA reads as TGTGCCAGCAGCTTAAGTGAGCAGTTCTTC. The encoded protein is CASSLSEQFF.

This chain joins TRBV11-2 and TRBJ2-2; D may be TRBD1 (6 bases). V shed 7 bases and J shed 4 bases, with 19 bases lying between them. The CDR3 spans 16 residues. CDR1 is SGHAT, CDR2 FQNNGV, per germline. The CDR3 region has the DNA TGTGCCAGCATCGAGACCGGGACAAGACGCACCGGGGAGCTGTTTTTT. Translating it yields CASIETGTRRTGELFF.

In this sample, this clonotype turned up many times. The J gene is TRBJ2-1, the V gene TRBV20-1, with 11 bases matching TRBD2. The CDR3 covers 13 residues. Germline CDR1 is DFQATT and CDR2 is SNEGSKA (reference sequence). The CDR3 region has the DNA TGCATTCCGGGACTAGCGGCTTACAATGAGCAGTTCTTC. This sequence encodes CIPGLAAYNEQFF.

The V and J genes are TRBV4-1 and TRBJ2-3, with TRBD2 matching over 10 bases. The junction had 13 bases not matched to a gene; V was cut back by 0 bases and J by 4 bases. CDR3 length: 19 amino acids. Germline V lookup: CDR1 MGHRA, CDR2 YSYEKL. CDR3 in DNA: TGCGCCAGCAGCCAAGACATGGAAGGGAGCGGGGGGGCCTCAGATACGCAGTATTTT. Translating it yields CASSQDMEGSGGASDTQYF.

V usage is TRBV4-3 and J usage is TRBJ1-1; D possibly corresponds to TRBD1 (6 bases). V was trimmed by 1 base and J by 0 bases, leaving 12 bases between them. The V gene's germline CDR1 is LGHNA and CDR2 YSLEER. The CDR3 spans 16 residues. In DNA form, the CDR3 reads TGCGCCAGCAGCCAAGGAGACAGGCGAGTGAACACTGAAGCTTTCTTT. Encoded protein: CASSQGDRRVNTEAFF.